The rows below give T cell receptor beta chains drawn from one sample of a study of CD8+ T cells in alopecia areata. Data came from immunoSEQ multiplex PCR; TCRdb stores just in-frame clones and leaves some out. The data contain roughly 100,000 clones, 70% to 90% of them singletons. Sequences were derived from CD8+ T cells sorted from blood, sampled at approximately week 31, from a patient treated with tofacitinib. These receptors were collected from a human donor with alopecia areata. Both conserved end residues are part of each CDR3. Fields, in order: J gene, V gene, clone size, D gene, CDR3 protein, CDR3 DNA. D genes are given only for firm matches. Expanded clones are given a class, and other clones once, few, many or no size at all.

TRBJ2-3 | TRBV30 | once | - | CAWSVGSASTDTQYF | TGTGCCTGGAGTGTGGGTAGCGCGAGCACAGATACGCAGTATTTT
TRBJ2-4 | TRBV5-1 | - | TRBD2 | CASSTDGTSGNIQYF | TGCGCCAGCAGCACCGACGGGACTAGCGGAAACATTCAGTACTTC
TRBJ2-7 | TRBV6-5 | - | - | CASSLLYEQYF | TGTGCCAGCAGTTTACTCTACGAGCAGTACTTC
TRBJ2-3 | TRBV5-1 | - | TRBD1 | CASSLAGTETYTDTQYF | TGCGCCAGCAGCTTGGCTGGGACAGAGACTTACACAGATACGCAGTATTTT
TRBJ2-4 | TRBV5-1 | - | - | CASSLDGYAKNIQYF | TGCGCCAGCAGCTTGGATGGCTATGCCAAAAACATCCAGTACTTC
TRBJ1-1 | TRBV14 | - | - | CASSQDTGYTEAFF | TGTGCCAGCAGCCAAGACACAGGATACACTGAAGCTTTCTTT
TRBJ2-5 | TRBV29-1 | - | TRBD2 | CSVDLAGGFETQYF | TGCAGCGTTGATTTAGCGGGAGGGTTCGAGACCCAGTACTTC
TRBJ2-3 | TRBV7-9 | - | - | CASVPIGLGKDTQYF | TGTGCCAGCGTCCCCATCGGACTGGGCAAAGATACGCAGTATTTT
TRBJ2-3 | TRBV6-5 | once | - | CASSFSSSTDTQYF | TGTGCCAGCAGTTTTTCTAGTTCCACAGATACGCAGTATTTT
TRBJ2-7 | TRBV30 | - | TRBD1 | CAWSHGTGIYEQYF | TGTGCCTGGAGCCATGGGACAGGGATATACGAGCAGTACTTC
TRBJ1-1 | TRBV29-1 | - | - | CSAKGGVGRVNTEAFF | TGCAGCGCCAAAGGGGGGGTCGGCCGAGTGAACACTGAAGCTTTCTTT
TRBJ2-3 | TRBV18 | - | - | CASSRTGTPTSTDTQYF | TGTGCCAGCTCCCGTACCGGGACCCCTACCAGCACAGATACGCAGTATTTT
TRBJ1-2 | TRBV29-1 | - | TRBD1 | CSAGDRGDYGYTF | TGCAGCGCCGGGGACAGGGGAGACTATGGCTACACCTTC
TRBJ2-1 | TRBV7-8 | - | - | CASSPADGEQFF | TGTGCCAGCAGCCCCGCGGACGGAGAGCAGTTCTTC
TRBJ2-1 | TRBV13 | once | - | CASSLVAYEQFF | TGTGCCAGCAGCTTAGTAGCGTATGAGCAGTTCTTC
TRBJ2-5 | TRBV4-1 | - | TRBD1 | CASSQQQGGETQYF | TGCGCCAGCAGCCAGCAACAGGGGGGAGAGACCCAGTACTTC
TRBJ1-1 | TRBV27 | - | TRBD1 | CASSLDRGIGTEAFF | TGTGCCAGCAGTTTGGACAGGGGAATAGGCACTGAAGCTTTCTTT
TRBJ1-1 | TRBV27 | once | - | CASNNGLNEAFF | TGTGCCAGCAATAACGGACTGAATGAAGCTTTCTTT
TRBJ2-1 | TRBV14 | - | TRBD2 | CASSQEGSGGHEQFF | TGTGCCAGCAGCCAAGAAGGTAGCGGGGGCCATGAGCAGTTCTTC
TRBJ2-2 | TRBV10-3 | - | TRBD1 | CAIKTGTENTGELFF | TGTGCCATCAAAACCGGGACAGAGAACACCGGGGAGCTGTTTTTT
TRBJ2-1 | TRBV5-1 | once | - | CASRLVAGLANYNEQFF | TGCGCCAGCAGGTTAGTCGCTGGGCTAGCGAATTACAATGAGCAGTTCTTC
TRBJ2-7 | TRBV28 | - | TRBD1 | CASSLTTGESYEQYF | TGTGCCAGCAGTTTGACCACAGGGGAATCCTACGAGCAGTACTTC
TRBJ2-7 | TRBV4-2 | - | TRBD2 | CASSQEFSGTLYEQYF | TGTGCCAGCAGCCAAGAATTTAGCGGGACCCTCTACGAGCAGTACTTC
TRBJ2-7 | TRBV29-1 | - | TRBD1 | CSVVRDRIPYEQYF | TGCAGCGTGGTCCGGGACAGGATTCCCTACGAGCAGTACTTC
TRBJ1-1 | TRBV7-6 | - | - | CASSLAGAYGNTEAFF | TGTGCCAGCAGCTTAGCAGGGGCGTACGGAAACACTGAAGCTTTCTTT
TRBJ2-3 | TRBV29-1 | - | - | CSVEPLRTDTQYF | TGCAGCGTTGAGCCCCTTCGCACAGATACGCAGTATTTT
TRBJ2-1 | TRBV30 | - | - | CAWTVGSGYNEQFF | TGTGCCTGGACAGTGGGGTCCGGCTACAATGAGCAGTTCTTC
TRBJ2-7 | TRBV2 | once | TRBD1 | CASSEIGQGVAYEQYF | TGTGCCAGCAGTGAAATAGGACAGGGGGTCGCCTACGAGCAGTACTTC
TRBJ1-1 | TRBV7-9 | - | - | CASSERATEAFF | TGTGCCAGCAGCGAGAGGGCGACTGAAGCTTTCTTT
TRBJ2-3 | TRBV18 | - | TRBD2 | CASSPTSGSQDTQYF | TGTGCCAGCTCACCGACTAGCGGGAGTCAAGATACGCAGTATTTT
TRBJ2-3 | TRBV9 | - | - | CASSVGGDTDTQYF | TGTGCCAGCAGCGTAGGGGGTGATACAGATACGCAGTATTTT
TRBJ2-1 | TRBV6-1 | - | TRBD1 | CASRRDRDSYNEQFF | TGTGCCAGCAGGAGGGACAGGGATAGTTACAATGAGCAGTTCTTC
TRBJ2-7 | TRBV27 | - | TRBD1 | CASKGQGPYEQYF | TGTGCCAGCAAGGGACAGGGACCCTACGAGCAGTACTTC
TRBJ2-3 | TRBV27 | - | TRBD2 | CASSPPSGGTDTQYF | TGTGCCAGCAGTCCCCCAAGCGGGGGGACAGATACGCAGTATTTT
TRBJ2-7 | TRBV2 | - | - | CASSPGQWGIVYEQYF | TGTGCCAGCAGTCCCGGACAGTGGGGGATAGTCTACGAGCAGTACTTC
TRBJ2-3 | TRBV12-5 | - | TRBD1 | CASGLGTADTQYF | TGTGCTAGTGGTCTAGGGACAGCAGATACGCAGTATTTT
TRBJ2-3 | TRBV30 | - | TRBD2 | CAWSLAASTDTQYF | TGTGCCTGGTCTCTAGCGGCTAGCACAGATACGCAGTATTTT
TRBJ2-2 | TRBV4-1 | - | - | CASSHPLAEGAGELFF | TGCGCCAGCAGCCACCCTTTGGCGGAGGGGGCCGGGGAGCTGTTTTTT
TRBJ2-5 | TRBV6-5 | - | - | CASIDFGEETQYF | TGTGCCAGCATCGACTTCGGGGAAGAGACCCAGTACTTC
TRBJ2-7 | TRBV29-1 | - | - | CSVEVGATYEQYF | TGCAGCGTTGAAGTCGGGGCAACCTACGAGCAGTACTTC
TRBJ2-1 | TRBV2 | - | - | CASSRKPSSYNEQFF | TGTGCCAGCAGTCGAAAGCCTAGCTCCTACAATGAGCAGTTCTTC
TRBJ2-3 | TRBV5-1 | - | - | CASSLGDTQYF | TGCGCCAGCAGCTTGGGAGATACGCAGTATTTT